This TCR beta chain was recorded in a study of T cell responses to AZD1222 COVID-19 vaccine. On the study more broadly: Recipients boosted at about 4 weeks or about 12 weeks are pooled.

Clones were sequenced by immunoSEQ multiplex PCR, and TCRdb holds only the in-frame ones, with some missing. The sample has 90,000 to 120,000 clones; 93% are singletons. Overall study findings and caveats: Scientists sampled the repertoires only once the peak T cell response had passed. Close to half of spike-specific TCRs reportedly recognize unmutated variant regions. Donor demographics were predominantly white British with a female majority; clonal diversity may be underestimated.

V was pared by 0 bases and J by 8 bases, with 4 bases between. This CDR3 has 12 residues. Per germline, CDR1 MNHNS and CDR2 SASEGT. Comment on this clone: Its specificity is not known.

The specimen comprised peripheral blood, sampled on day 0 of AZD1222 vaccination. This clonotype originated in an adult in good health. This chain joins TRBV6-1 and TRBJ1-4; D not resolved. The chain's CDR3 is CASSEAGEKLFF. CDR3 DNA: TGTGCCAGCAGTGAAGCGGGCGAAAAACTGTTTTTT.